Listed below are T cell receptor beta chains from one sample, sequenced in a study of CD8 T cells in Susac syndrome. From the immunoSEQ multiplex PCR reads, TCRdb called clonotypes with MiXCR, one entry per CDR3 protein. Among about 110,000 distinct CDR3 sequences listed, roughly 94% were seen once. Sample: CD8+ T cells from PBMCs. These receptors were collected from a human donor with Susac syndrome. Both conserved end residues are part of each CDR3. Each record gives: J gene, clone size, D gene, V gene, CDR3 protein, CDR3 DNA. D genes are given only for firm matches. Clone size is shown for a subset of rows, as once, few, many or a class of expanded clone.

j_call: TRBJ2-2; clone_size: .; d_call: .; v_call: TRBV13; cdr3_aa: CASSFLADHPGITGELFF; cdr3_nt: TGTGCCAGCAGCTTTCTGGCGGACCACCCAGGGATAACCGGGGAGCTGTTTTTT
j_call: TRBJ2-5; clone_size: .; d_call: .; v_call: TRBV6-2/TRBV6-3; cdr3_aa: CASSSTLGGETQYF; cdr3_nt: TGTGCCAGCAGCTCCACGCTTGGCGGGGAGACCCAGTACTTC
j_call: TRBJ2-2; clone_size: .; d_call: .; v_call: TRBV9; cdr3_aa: CASSVERNSNTGELFF; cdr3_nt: TGTGCCAGCAGCGTAGAGCGGAACTCGAACACCGGGGAGCTGTTTTTT
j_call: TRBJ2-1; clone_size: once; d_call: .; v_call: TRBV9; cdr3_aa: CASSVTGNSKNEQFF; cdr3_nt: TGTGCCAGCAGCGTTACGGGAAACTCGAAGAATGAGCAGTTCTTC
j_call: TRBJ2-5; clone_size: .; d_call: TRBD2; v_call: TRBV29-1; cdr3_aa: CSGTSGGTQYF; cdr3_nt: TGCAGCGGTACTAGCGGGGGGACCCAGTACTTC
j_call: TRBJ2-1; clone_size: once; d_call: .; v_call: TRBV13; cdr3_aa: CASSLRGGGNEQFF; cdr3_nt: TGTGCCAGCAGCTTAAGAGGAGGGGGCAATGAGCAGTTCTTC
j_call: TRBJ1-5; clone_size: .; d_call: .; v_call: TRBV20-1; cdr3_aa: CSAREGGDQPQHF; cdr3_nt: TGCAGTGCCCGAGAGGGGGGGGATCAGCCCCAGCATTTT
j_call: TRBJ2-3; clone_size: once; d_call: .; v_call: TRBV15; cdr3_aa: CATSRVTDTQYF; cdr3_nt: TGTGCCACCAGCAGAGTCACAGATACGCAGTATTTT
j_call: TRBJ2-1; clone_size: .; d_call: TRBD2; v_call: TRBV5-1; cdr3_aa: CASSSGDGVNEQFF; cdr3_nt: TGCGCCAGCAGCAGCGGGGACGGTGTCAATGAGCAGTTCTTC
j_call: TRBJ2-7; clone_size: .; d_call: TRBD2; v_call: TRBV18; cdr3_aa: CASSSRGTSVYEQYF; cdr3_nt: TGTGCCAGCTCATCACGGGGGACTAGCGTCTACGAGCAGTACTTC
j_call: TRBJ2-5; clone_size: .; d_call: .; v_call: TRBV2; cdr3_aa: CASSEAGAGRDQETQYF; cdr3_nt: TGTGCCAGCAGTGAAGCAGGGGCAGGGCGAGACCAAGAGACCCAGTACTTC
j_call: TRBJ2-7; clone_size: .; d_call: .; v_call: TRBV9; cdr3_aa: CASSVADRFYEQYF; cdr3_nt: TGTGCCAGCAGCGTAGCGGACAGATTCTACGAGCAGTACTTC
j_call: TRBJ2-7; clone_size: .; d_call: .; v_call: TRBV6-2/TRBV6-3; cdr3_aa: CASSPLGGHEQYF; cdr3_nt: TGTGCCAGCAGTCCCCTTGGCGGGCACGAGCAGTACTTC
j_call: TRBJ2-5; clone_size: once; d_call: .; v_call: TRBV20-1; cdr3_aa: CSARSGGWNQETQYF; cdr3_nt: TGCAGTGCTAGATCGGGGGGCTGGAACCAAGAGACCCAGTACTTC
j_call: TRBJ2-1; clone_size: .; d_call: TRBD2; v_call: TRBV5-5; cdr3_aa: CASSGVGEGSAYNEQFF; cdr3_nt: TGTGCCAGCAGCGGTGTTGGGGAGGGGAGCGCCTACAATGAGCAGTTCTTC
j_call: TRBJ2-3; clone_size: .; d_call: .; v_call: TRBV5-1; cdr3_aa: CASSPFGDTQYF; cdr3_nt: TGCGCCAGCAGCCCCTTTGGGGATACGCAGTATTTT
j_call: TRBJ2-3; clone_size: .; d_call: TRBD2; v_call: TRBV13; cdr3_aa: CASSVTSGGDTQYF; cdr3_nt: TGTGCCAGCAGCGTCACTAGCGGGGGTGATACGCAGTATTTT
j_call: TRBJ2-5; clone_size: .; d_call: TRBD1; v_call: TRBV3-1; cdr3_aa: CASSPRTGKETQYF; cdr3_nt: TGTGCCAGCAGCCCCAGGACAGGGAAAGAGACCCAGTACTTC
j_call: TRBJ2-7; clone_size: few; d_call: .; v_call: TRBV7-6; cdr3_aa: CASSSTGYEQYF; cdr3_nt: TGTGCCAGCAGCTCAACAGGGTACGAGCAGTACTTC
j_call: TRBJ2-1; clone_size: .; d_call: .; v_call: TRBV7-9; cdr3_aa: CASSSRPRDEQFF; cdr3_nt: TGTGCCAGCAGCTCTCGCCCCAGGGATGAGCAGTTCTTC
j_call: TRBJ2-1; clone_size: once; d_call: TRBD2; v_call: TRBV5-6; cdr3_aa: CASSYLAGGPGEQFF; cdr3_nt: TGTGCCAGCAGCTACTTAGCGGGGGGGCCAGGTGAGCAGTTCTTC
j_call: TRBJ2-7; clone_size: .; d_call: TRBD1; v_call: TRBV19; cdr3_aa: CASSRDRGGEQYF; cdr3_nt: TGTGCCAGTAGTAGAGACAGGGGAGGCGAGCAGTACTTC
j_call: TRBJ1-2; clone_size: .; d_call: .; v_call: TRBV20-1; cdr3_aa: CSARQLAAKDGYTF; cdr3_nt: TGCAGTGCTAGACAACTTGCGGCGAAGGACGGCTACACCTTC
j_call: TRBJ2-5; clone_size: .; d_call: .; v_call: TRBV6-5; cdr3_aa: CASSYSNSQETQYF; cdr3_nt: TGTGCCAGCAGTTACTCCAACAGCCAAGAGACCCAGTACTTC